Below, 10 T cell receptor beta chains from the same sample are listed, as sequenced in a study of blood T cell repertoires in COVID-19. The protocol was immunoSEQ multiplex PCR, while the TCRdb copy is restricted to in-frame clones and leaves out a portion. This table has around 63,000 clones, 75% to 90% appearing once. The material sequenced was peripheral blood. The receptors were gathered from a woman aged 55-75 years with COVID-19, enrolled during active disease.

The V call is TRBV19, the J call TRBJ1-2, with D possibly being TRBD1 (5 bases). The CDR3 spans 17 residues. Between the trimmed V and J ends, which lost 3 bases and 5 bases, there was a span of 22 bases. CDR1 is LNHDA, CDR2 SQIVND, per germline (reference sequence). The CDR3 DNA reads as TGTGCCAGTAGTATGACCCGGACGGGGGGGGTGAGTTATGGCTACACCTTC. Protein: CASSMTRTGGVSYGYTF.

The chain has TRBV21-1 and TRBJ2-7; the table calls TRBD2, which could not be checked here. TRBV21-1 is given as a pseudogene. The CDR3 is 12 amino acids. CDR3 DNA sequence: TGTGCCAGCGATCCCGCTACCTACGAGCAGTACTTC. Protein sequence: CASDPATYEQYF.

The chain joins TRBV29-1 to TRBJ1-2; D is unresolved. This CDR3 is built from 13 residues. Trimming left V 2 bases short and J 4 bases short, with 11 bases between. Per germline, CDR1 SQVTM and CDR2 ANQGSEA. The CDR3 is CSVETGESYGYTF. In nucleotides, the CDR3 is TGCAGCGTTGAAACGGGAGAAAGCTATGGCTACACCTTC.

The chain has TRBV5-4 and TRBJ2-2; 7 bases align to TRBD2. V dropped 4 bases and J dropped 0; count of bases not matched to a gene: 9. Germline values: CDR1 SGHNT, CDR2 YYREEE (reference sequence). There are 17 residues in the CDR3. CDR3 amino acids: CASSRRLATSNTGELFF. In DNA form, the CDR3 reads TGTGCCAGCAGCCGTCGACTAGCAACCTCGAACACCGGGGAGCTGTTTTTT.

This sequence joins TRBV9 and TRBJ2-3; 12 nucleotides match TRBD2. The CDR3 contains 16 residues. J gave up 0 bases and V 4 bases, and 3 bases lay outside the gene matches. The germline V gene encodes CDR1 SGDLS and CDR2 YYNGEE. The CDR3 DNA reads TGTGCCAGCAGCCGGACTAGCGGGATTAGCACAGATACGCAGTATTTT. Its translation is CASSRTSGISTDTQYF.

The V and J genes are TRBV24-1 and TRBJ2-2; TRBD1 matches at 7 bases. Looked up from germline, CDR1 is KGHDR and CDR2 is SFDVKD. The CDR3 totals 17 residues. V gave up 4 bases and J gave up 4 bases; unmatched junction bases: 11. The CDR3 DNA follows: TGTGCCACCAGTGACCATGGGACAGTGATCGGCACCGGGGAGCTGTTTTTT. It specifies CATSDHGTVIGTGELFF.

The V gene is TRBV4-3, the J gene TRBJ1-2; TRBD1 aligns across 7 bases. Germline assignment: CDR1 LGHNA and CDR2 YSLEER. With V trimmed by 4 bases and J by 8 bases, 16 bases remained unmatched. The CDR3 covers 16 residues. In DNA form, the CDR3 reads TGCGCCAGCAGCCTGAACTCGGGACAGAGTTCGGGCGGCTACACCTTC. Its protein product is CASSLNSGQSSGGYTF.

The chain is built from TRBV3-1 (or the pseudogene TRBV3-2) and TRBJ2-1, with D uncertain. This CDR3 contains 12 residues. The V and J ends lost 4 bases and 6 bases respectively, with 7 bases between them. The V gene's germline CDR1 is LGHDT and CDR2 YNNKEL (reference sequence). The CDR3 region is CASSPFPNEQFF. For the CDR3, the DNA is TGTGCCAGCAGCCCCTTTCCCAATGAGCAGTTCTTC.

The chain is built from TRBV4-2 and TRBJ1-1; 7 bases match TRBD1. CDR1 LGHNA and CDR2 YNFKEQ come from the germline V gene. The V gene end was trimmed by 6 bases and the J gene end by 8 bases; junction bases not matched to a gene: 3. This CDR3 is built from 11 residues. The CDR3 bases are TGTGCCAGCAGAACGGACAGGGAAGCTTTCTTT. Encoded protein: CASRTDREAFF.

In DNA, the CDR3 is TGTGCCAGTAGTCGGAGCGGGAGCTCGGGGGAGCTGTTTTTT. It is translated as CASSRSGSSGELFF. This rearrangement joins TRBV19 to TRBJ2-2; TRBD2 aligns across 8 bases. The J segment lost 8 bases and the V segment lost 5 bases, leaving 7 bases of the junction unmatched. This CDR3 has 14 residues. Germline V gene lookup returns CDR1 LNHDA and CDR2 SQIVND (reference sequence).